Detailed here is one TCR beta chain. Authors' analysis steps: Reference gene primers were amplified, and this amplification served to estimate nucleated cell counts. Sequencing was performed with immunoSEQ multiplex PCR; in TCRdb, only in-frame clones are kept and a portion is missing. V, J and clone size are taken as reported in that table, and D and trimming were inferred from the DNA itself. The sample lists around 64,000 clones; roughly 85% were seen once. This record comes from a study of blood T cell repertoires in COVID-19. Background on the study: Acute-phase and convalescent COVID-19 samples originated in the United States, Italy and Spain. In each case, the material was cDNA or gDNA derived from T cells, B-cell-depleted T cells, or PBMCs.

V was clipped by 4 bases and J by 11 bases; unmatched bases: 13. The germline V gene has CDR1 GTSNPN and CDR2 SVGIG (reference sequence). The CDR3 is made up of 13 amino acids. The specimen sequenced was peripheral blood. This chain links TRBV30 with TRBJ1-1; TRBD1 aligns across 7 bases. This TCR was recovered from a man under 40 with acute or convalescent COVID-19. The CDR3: CAWKEAFGTAAFF. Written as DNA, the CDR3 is TGTGCCTGGAAGGAAGCGTTTGGGACAGCCGCTTTCTTT.